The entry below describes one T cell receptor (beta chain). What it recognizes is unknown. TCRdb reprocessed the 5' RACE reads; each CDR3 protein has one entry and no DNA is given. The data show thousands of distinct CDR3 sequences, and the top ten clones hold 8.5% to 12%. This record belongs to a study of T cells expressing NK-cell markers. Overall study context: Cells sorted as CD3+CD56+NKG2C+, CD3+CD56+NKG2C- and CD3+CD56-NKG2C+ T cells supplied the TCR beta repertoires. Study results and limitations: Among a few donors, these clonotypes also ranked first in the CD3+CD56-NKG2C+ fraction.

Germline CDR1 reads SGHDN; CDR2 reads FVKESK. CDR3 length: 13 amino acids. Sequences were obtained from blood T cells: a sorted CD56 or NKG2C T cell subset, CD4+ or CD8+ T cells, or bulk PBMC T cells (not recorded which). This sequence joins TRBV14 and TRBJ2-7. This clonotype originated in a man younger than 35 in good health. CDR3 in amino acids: CASSHAGRGEQYF.